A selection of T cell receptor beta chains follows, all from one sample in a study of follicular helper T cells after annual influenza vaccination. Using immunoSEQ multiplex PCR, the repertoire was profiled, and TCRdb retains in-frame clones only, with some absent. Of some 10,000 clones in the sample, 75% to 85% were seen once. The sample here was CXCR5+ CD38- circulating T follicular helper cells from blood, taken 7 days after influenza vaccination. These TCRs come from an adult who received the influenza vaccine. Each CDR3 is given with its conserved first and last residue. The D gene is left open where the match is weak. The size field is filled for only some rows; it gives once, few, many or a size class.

DNA: TGTGCCAGCAGCCCTCAGTCTAACTATGGCTACACCTTC
CDR3: CASSPQSNYGYTF
J: TRBJ1-2
size: -
V: TRBV7-3
D: -

DNA: TGCGCCAGCAGCTTGGGAGGGTTGAATGAGCAGTTCTTC
CDR3: CASSLGGLNEQFF
J: TRBJ2-1
size: -
V: TRBV5-1
D: -

DNA: TGTGCCAGCAGCTTATTGGGACTAGCGGGGGGGAACACAGATACGCAGTATTTT
CDR3: CASSLLGLAGGNTDTQYF
J: TRBJ2-3
size: -
V: TRBV7-2
D: TRBD2

DNA: TGTGCCAGTTCTATTCAGGGAGAAGAGACCCAGTACTTC
CDR3: CASSIQGEETQYF
J: TRBJ2-5
size: -
V: TRBV2
D: -

DNA: TGTGCCAGCAGTCCGTTCGGGTTAGAGGATTCACCCCTCCACTTT
CDR3: CASSPFGLEDSPLHF
J: TRBJ1-6
size: few
V: TRBV28
D: -

DNA: TGCGCCAGCAGCTTACAGGGGCAGGGAGGGAATTCACCCCTCCACTTT
CDR3: CASSLQGQGGNSPLHF
J: TRBJ1-6
size: few
V: TRBV5-1
D: TRBD1

DNA: TGTGCCAGCTCACCACCTGAGGGCTACGAGCAGTACTTC
CDR3: CASSPPEGYEQYF
J: TRBJ2-7
size: -
V: TRBV18
D: -

DNA: TGCGCCAGCAGCTTGGACGGCTCAGTGACCCAGTACTTC
CDR3: CASSLDGSVTQYF
J: TRBJ2-5
size: -
V: TRBV5-1
D: -

DNA: TGCGCCAGCAGCTTGGAGATATCGGGGAGCACTGAAGCTTTCTTT
CDR3: CASSLEISGSTEAFF
J: TRBJ1-1
size: -
V: TRBV5-1
D: -

DNA: TGTGCCAGCAGCCTTCTGCGGGGGGCAGATACGCAGTATTTT
CDR3: CASSLLRGADTQYF
J: TRBJ2-3
size: -
V: TRBV7-2
D: TRBD2